These 16 T cell receptor beta chains were all obtained from the same sample, sequenced in a study of OX40 agonist ivuxolimab in advanced cancers. Sequenced by immunoSEQ multiplex PCR; TCRdb stores in-frame clones only, minus some. The table includes some 16,000 clones, roughly 85% detected once. This sample comprised CD4+ or CD8+ T cells sorted from blood, obtained in a trial of the OX40 agonist ivuxolimab. The origin of the receptors is an adult with an advanced solid tumor such as melanoma, head and neck, liver or kidney cancer.

This clone was counted a single time. Other DNA variants within this sample encode the same CDR3. This chain links TRBV27 with TRBJ2-7; unclear D gene. Germline V gene sequence: CDR1 MNHEY, CDR2 SMNVEV (reference sequence). Trimming shortened V by 2 bases and J by 4 bases, and 3 bases separated the two germline ends. The length of the CDR3 is 11 residues. CDR3 in DNA: TGTGCCAGCAGTTTAGGGTACGAGCAGTACTTC. Protein sequence: CASSLGYEQYF.

The J gene is TRBJ1-5, the V gene TRBV5-8; D remains unclear. There are 15 residues in the CDR3. The V end was cut by 0 bases, the J end by 10 bases, with 17 bases between. From germline, CDR1 is SGHTS and CDR2 YDEGEE. CDR3 protein: CASSLGGGWTEPQHF. The CDR3 DNA reads as TGTGCCAGCAGCTTGGGAGGCGGGTGGACCGAACCCCAGCATTTT.

This chain links TRBV29-1 with TRBJ1-1; D not resolved. V lost 1 base and J 11 bases, leaving 11 bases between the germline ends. From germline, CDR1 is SQVTM and CDR2 ANQGSEA. CDR3 length: 11 amino acids. For the CDR3, the DNA is TGCAGCGTTGAAGTAAACAGATATGCTTTCTTT. Residues: CSVEVNRYAFF.

In this sample, this clone is medium-sized. J is TRBJ1-3 and V is TRBV10-2; D not certain. V lost 6 bases and J 0 bases, leaving 12 bases between the germline ends. CDR1 is WSHSY, CDR2 SAAADI, per germline. This CDR3 is built from 15 residues. The CDR3 DNA sequence: TGCGCCAGCAGCGCTACAGCCCCCTCTGGAAACACCATATATTTT. Its translation: CASSATAPSGNTIYF.

This rearrangement joins TRBV6-5 to TRBJ1-3; no definite D call. The CDR3 has 16 residues. Germline assignment: CDR1 MNHEY and CDR2 SVGAGI. V was cut by 0 bases and J by 0 bases, with 9 bases left in between. For the CDR3, the DNA is TGTGCCAGCAGTTACTCGTCCCTAGGCTCTGGAAACACCATATATTTT. Residues: CASSYSSLGSGNTIYF.

This rearrangement joins TRBV11-3 to TRBJ2-1, with TRBD2 matching over 8 bases. Germline trimming cut 2 bases from V and 9 bases from J; bases unmatched to any gene: 9. The V gene's germline CDR1 is SGHNT and CDR2 YENEEA. The CDR3 runs to 15 residues. CDR3 in DNA: TGTGCCAGCAGCTTATGGCGAGCGGGAGAAGGTGAGCAGTTCTTC. Protein sequence: CASSLWRAGEGEQFF.

The V and J genes are TRBV4-3 and TRBJ2-7; D uncertain. The CDR3 contains 15 residues. The V end was cut by 0 bases, the J end by 3 bases, with 12 bases between. Germline V lookup: CDR1 LGHNA, CDR2 YSLEER. CDR3 nucleotide sequence: TGCGCCAGCAGCCAAGAGAATCAAGGCCTCTACGAGCAGTACTTC. This sequence encodes CASSQENQGLYEQYF.

By sample share, this clone is medium-sized (0.01 to 0.1%). Its ends do not fully match the called genes, so a read error is possible. The chain has TRBV7-9 and TRBJ2-1; possibly TRBD2 for D (5 bases). The CDR3 consists of 11 residues. CDR1 and CDR2 (germline): SEHNR, FQNEAQ (reference sequence). The CDR3 nucleotides are TGTGCCAGCAGCTTAAATTGGGAGTATATCTTC. Its protein is CASSLNWEYIF.

This rearrangement joins TRBV27 to TRBJ2-7, with D perhaps TRBD2 (6 bases). Trimming stripped 3 bases from V and 7 bases from J, with 25 bases between. Germline V gives CDR1 MNHEY, CDR2 SMNVEV (reference sequence). This CDR3 spans 17 amino acids. In DNA form, the CDR3 reads TGTGCCAGCAGTTTCGGGACTCTTGAGGGCTACGTAAGGGAGCAGTACTTC. Its translation is CASSFGTLEGYVREQYF.

This clone appeared a few times. CDR3 DNA sequence: TGTGCCAGCAGTTTCTTAACCGGGGAGCTGTTTTTT. This translates into CASSFLTGELFF. V usage is TRBV27 and J usage is TRBJ2-2; D not certain. V was trimmed by 3 bases and J by 5 bases, leaving 4 bases between them. Germline CDR1 and CDR2: MNHEY and SMNVEV (reference sequence). This CDR3 is 12 amino acids long.

This clone appeared a single time. The J gene is TRBJ2-7, the V gene TRBV10-3; D is undetermined. Germline CDR1 reads ENHRY; CDR2 reads SYGVKD. The CDR3 is 16 residues long. V lost 4 bases and J lost 0, with 16 bases in between. The DNA of the CDR3 is TGTGCCATCAGTGGGCCGCCGGACGGAAGCTCCTACGAGCAGTACTTC. Its protein is CAISGPPDGSSYEQYF.

This clone was counted a few times. This chain links TRBV27 with TRBJ2-1, with D hard to call. Germline V gene data show CDR1 as MNHEY and CDR2 as SMNVEV (reference sequence). This CDR3 contains 13 residues. V was trimmed by 6 bases and J by 4 bases, leaving 10 bases between them. This chain's CDR3 is CASSTAPYNEQFF. CDR3 DNA: TGTGCCAGCAGCACAGCCCCATACAATGAGCAGTTCTTC.

The V and J genes are TRBV11-2 and TRBJ2-7; no firm D call. The germline CDR1 and CDR2 sequences are SGHAT and FQNNGV. The ends were cut back, 4 bases at V and 6 bases at J, with 13 bases in the middle. The CDR3 runs to 13 residues. The CDR3 DNA reads TGTGCCAGCAGCTCCCCGTGGTGGGCCGAGCAGTACTTC. Amino acids: CASSSPWWAEQYF. The full variable domain, in which reference TRBV11-2 and TRBJ2-7 provide the parts outside the CDR3, is EAGVAQSPRYKIIEKRQSVAFWCNPISGHATLYWYQQILGQGPKLLIQFQNNGVVDDSQLPKDRFSAERLKGVDSTLKIQPAKLEDSAVYLCASSSPWWAEQYFGPGTRLTVT.

J is TRBJ2-7 and V is TRBV30; 11 positions agree with TRBD2. CDR3 length: 13 residues. The V and J ends lost 5 bases and 2 bases, in that order; junction bases with no gene match: 2. CDR1 and CDR2 from the germline V gene are GTSNPN and SVGIG (reference sequence). In DNA, the CDR3 is TGTGCCTGGCGACTAGCGGGGACCTACGAGCAGTACTTC. This codes for CAWRLAGTYEQYF.

J is TRBJ1-1 and V is TRBV11-2; no firm D call. From germline, CDR1 is SGHAT and CDR2 FQNNGV. Trimming removed 1 base from V and 7 bases from J, with 4 bases in between. There are 11 residues in the CDR3. The CDR3 here is CASSLVSEAFF. The CDR3 DNA follows: TGTGCCAGCAGCTTAGTCAGTGAAGCTTTCTTT.

The V and J genes are TRBV28 and TRBJ2-1; no clear D gene. CDR1 is MDHEN and CDR2 is SYDVKM in the germline V gene. The CDR3 contains 10 residues. The V end lost 6 bases, the J end lost 3 bases, and 0 bases lay between the germline ends. The CDR3 sequence is CASSYNEQFF. The CDR3, as DNA: TGTGCCAGCAGCTACAATGAGCAGTTCTTC.